Described below is a single T cell receptor (beta chain) sequence and its context. This sample is drawn from a study of graft-versus-host responses after intestinal transplantation. Looking at the study overall: Transplants given to recipients were multivisceral, liver-intestinal, or isolated intestinal.

Intraepithelial and lamina propria lymphocytes were isolated from graft specimens. Unmatched junction bases numbered 9, after V lost 5 bases and J lost 6 bases. The CDR3 has 15 residues. Germline lookup yields CDR1 MNHEY and CDR2 SMNVEV (reference sequence). Sequenced by immunoSEQ multiplex PCR; TCRdb stores in-frame clones only, minus some. The table lists some 7,200 clones, 68% of them singletons. The receptor was isolated from a human patient who received an intestinal transplant, so some T cells may come from the graft donor. This material consisted of ileum tissue, taken about 55 days after transplant. This rearrangement joins TRBV27 to TRBJ1-5; TRBD1 agrees at 8 bases. CDR3 amino acids: CASSETGVNGQPQHF. The CDR3 DNA reads as TGTGCCAGCAGTGAGACAGGGGTAAACGGTCAGCCCCAGCATTTT.